The next 27 T cell receptor beta chains were all read from a single sample in a study of T cells after yellow fever vaccination. TCRdb used MiXCR to reprocess the 5' RACE reads, holding one entry per CDR3 protein. The sample has fewer than 350,000 distinct CDR3 sequences; 3% to 4.5% are singletons. Sequenced here: PBMCs, sampled on the day of the yellow fever booster vaccination. Every receptor here comes from a man aged 18 to 30 who received the YFV17D yellow fever vaccine.

This clonotype was seen at least ten times. The CDR3 DNA follows: TGCAGTGCAATGACGGGGGCGGACAATGAGCAGTTCTTC. It translates to CSAMTGADNEQFF. The chain recombines TRBV20-1 with TRBJ2-1, with D tentatively TRBD1 or TRBD2 (6 bases each). Germline lookup yields CDR1 DFQATT and CDR2 SNEGSKA (reference sequence). Trimming took off 6 bases at V and 5 bases at J, with 14 bases between the two ends. There are 13 residues in the CDR3.

This clonotype was detected ten times or more. The chain links TRBV20-1 to TRBJ2-7; 11 nucleotides line up with TRBD2. In germline, CDR1 is DFQATT, CDR2 SNEGSKA (reference sequence). Trimming removed 0 bases from V and 7 bases from J; junction bases left unmatched: 11. This CDR3 contains 16 residues. CDR3 region: CSARDVNSGGGKEQYF. The CDR3 region has the DNA TGCAGTGCTAGAGACGTAAATAGCGGGGGGGGAAAGGAGCAGTACTTC.

In this sample, this clonotype turned up many times. The V gene is TRBV5-1, the J gene TRBJ2-1, with TRBD2 matching 9 bases. Trimming took 0 bases from V and 12 from J; bases not matched to a gene: 10. Germline CDR1 and CDR2: SGHRS and YFSETQ. The CDR3 has 15 amino acids. The CDR3 DNA reads TGCGCCAGCAGCTTGGATAGCGGGGGAGTACTGGGGCAGTTCTTC. Translating it yields CASSLDSGGVLGQFF.

This clonotype was seen a handful of times. The rearrangement joins TRBV24-1 to TRBJ2-2; D unclear. The CDR3 has 15 residues. The germline V gene encodes CDR1 KGHDR and CDR2 SFDVKD. The V end lost 1 base, the J end lost 1 base, and 6 bases lay between the germline ends. CDR3 sequence: CATSDFAENTGELFF. As DNA, the CDR3 is TGTGCCACCAGTGATTTCGCGGAGAACACCGGGGAGCTGTTTTTT.

This clonotype occurred many times. The V gene is TRBV4-1, the J gene TRBJ2-3; 7 bases line up with TRBD2. The CDR3 length is 15 residues. With V trimmed by 6 bases and J by 0 bases, 6 bases remained unmatched. Germline V gene sequence: CDR1 MGHRA, CDR2 YSYEKL. CDR3 protein: CASSRLSGSTDTQYF. The CDR3 region has the DNA TGCGCCAGCAGTCGACTTAGCGGGAGCACAGATACGCAGTATTTT.

The chain is built from TRBV11-2 and TRBJ2-1; D is tentatively TRBD1 or TRBD2 (5 bases each). The CDR3 has 13 amino acids. The V gene lost 0 bases and the J gene lost 9 bases, with 9 bases spanning the gap. Germline-derived CDR1 and CDR2 are SGHAT and FQNNGV. In DNA form, the CDR3 reads TGTGCCAGCAGCTTAGATGATGGGACTGAGCAGTTCTTC. Residues: CASSLDDGTEQFF.

The sample holds many counts of this clonotype. The CDR3 nucleotides read TGTGCCAGCAGCCAAGAGGGTCGGGGAGGAAAACTGTTTTTT. It translates to CASSQEGRGGKLFF. The V call is TRBV4-2, the J call TRBJ1-4, with D hard to call. Trimming pared 0 bases from V and 10 bases from J, leaving 12 bases between. Germline V CDR1 and CDR2: LGHNA, YNFKEQ. CDR3 length: 14 residues.

In this sample, this clonotype turned up many times. The chain joins TRBV7-6 to TRBJ2-1; 11 nucleotides agree with TRBD2. V lost 1 base and J lost 4; bases outside the gene matches: 9. Germline CDR1 SGHVS, CDR2 FNYEAQ. The CDR3 runs 18 residues. CDR3 bases: TGTGCCAGCAGCTTAGTGGCTAGCGGGGGGCCCATATACAATGAGCAGTTCTTC. Its protein is CASSLVASGGPIYNEQFF.

This clonotype has ten or more counts. The genes are TRBV4-1 and TRBJ1-1; D is possibly TRBD1 (5 bases). Trimming removed 4 bases from V and 4 bases from J, with 13 bases in between. This CDR3 spans 14 amino acids. Per the germline V gene, CDR1 is MGHRA and CDR2 is YSYEKL. Here the CDR3 reads CASSLRGVGTEAFF. CDR3 sequence (DNA): TGCGCCAGCAGCCTAAGAGGGGTTGGCACTGAAGCTTTCTTT.

The rearrangement joins TRBV12-3 or TRBV12-4 to TRBJ1-2, with D perhaps matching TRBD1 (6 bases). Deletions cut 5 bases from V and 6 bases from J, with 19 bases between. The CDR3 is made up of 15 amino acids. CDR3 bases: TGTGCCAGCAGTGAGACCTTCACAGGGACGGATGGCTACACCTTC. Protein: CASSETFTGTDGYTF.

This clonotype was seen ten or more times. The V and J genes are TRBV25-1 and TRBJ1-5; D not certain. Germline V CDR1 and CDR2: MGHDK, SYGVNS. Between the trimmed V and J ends, which lost 3 bases and 4 bases, there was a span of 7 bases. The CDR3 is 13 residues long. CDR3 bases: TGTGCCAGCAGTGACGGGAGTAATCAGCCCCAGCATTTT. It yields the protein CASSDGSNQPQHF.

This clonotype was detected many times. The chain links TRBV7-2 to TRBJ2-3; D gene unclear. Germline V gene data show CDR1 as SGHTA and CDR2 as FQGNSA. This CDR3 has 12 residues. Trimming cost V 3 bases and J 6 bases, with 7 bases left between them. This CDR3 reads CASSFGPDTQYF. The CDR3 bases are TGTGCCAGCAGCTTCGGCCCTGATACGCAGTATTTT.

This clonotype was observed many times. The J gene is TRBJ1-2, the V gene TRBV7-2; D uncertain. CDR1 is SGHTA, CDR2 FQGNSA, per germline. CDR3 size: 14 residues. The V gene lost 0 bases and the J gene lost 4 bases, with 9 bases spanning the gap. In DNA, the CDR3 is TGTGCCAGCAGCTTAGCCCCTGGGGTCTATGGCTACACCTTC. Translating it yields CASSLAPGVYGYTF. Looking up the rest from reference TRBV7-2 and TRBJ1-2 gives the full variable domain: GAGVSQSPSNKVTEKGKDVELRCDPISGHTALYWYRQSLGQGLEFLIYFQGNSAPDKSGLPSDRFSAERTGGSVSTLTIQRTQQEDSAVYLCASSLAPGVYGYTFGSGTRLTVV.

In this sample, this clonotype turned up many times. The V gene is TRBV5-1, the J gene TRBJ2-7; 8 positions agree with TRBD1. Per the germline V gene, CDR1 is SGHRS and CDR2 is YFSETQ. After removal of 0 bases from V and 5 bases from J, the junction contained 10 bases not matched to a gene. There are 16 residues in the CDR3. CDR3 amino acids: CASSLAETGGKHEQYV. The CDR3 nucleotides read TGCGCCAGCAGCTTGGCAGAAACAGGGGGTAAACACGAGCAGTACGTC.

This clonotype was seen a handful of times. The chain uses TRBV4-3 and TRBJ2-6; TRBD2 is a possible D gene (5 bases). The CDR3 length is 18 residues. Trimming pared 6 bases from V and 2 bases from J, leaving 20 bases between. Germline V gene data show CDR1 as LGHNA and CDR2 as YSLEER. The CDR3 sequence is CASSQDGNIYPGANVLTF. DNA for the CDR3: TGCGCCAGCAGTCAGGACGGGAATATCTACCCTGGGGCCAACGTCCTGACTTTC.

This clonotype has more than one count but fewer than ten. The gene calls are TRBV6-5 and TRBJ2-1; 8 bases fit TRBD2. V shed 5 bases and J 0 bases; nucleotides not matched to a gene: 6. This CDR3 is built from 16 residues. Germline-derived CDR1 and CDR2 are MNHEY and SVGAGI. The CDR3 DNA reads as TGTGCCAGCAGTCAAACGGGGGGGAACTCCTACAATGAGCAGTTCTTC. Residues: CASSQTGGNSYNEQFF.

This clonotype occurred many times. The chain joins TRBV28 to TRBJ2-6; no definite D call. Trimming left V 2 bases short and J 4 bases short, with 3 bases between. This CDR3 region has 13 residues. In germline, CDR1 is MDHEN, CDR2 SYDVKM. CDR3 in amino acids: CASSLTGANVLTF. As DNA, the CDR3 is TGTGCCAGCAGTTTAACCGGGGCCAACGTCCTGACTTTC.

This clonotype came up a few times. Here the CDR3 DNA reads TGCAGCTTAGACAGGGGAGGGGGCGTCACAGATACGCAGTATTTT. It specifies CSLDRGGGVTDTQYF. This chain links TRBV20-1 with TRBJ2-3; TRBD1 is a possible D gene (8 bases). CDR1 is DFQATT and CDR2 is SNEGSKA in the germline V gene (reference sequence). This CDR3 has 15 residues.

This clonotype occurred a few times. The rearrangement joins TRBV7-2 to TRBJ2-3, with D possibly TRBD1 on 6 matching bases. The CDR3 length is 15 residues. The germline V gene has CDR1 SGHTA and CDR2 FQGNSA. V lost 2 bases, J lost 2 bases, and 11 bases lay in between. DNA for the CDR3: TGTGCCAGCAGCTTAATGGGACAAACCACAGATACGCAGTATTTT. Translating gives CASSLMGQTTDTQYF.

In this sample, this clonotype turned up many times. The rearrangement uses TRBV28 and TRBJ2-5; TRBD1 aligns across 7 bases. Per the germline V gene, CDR1 is MDHEN and CDR2 is SYDVKM. CDR3 length: 14 amino acids. After removal of 4 bases from V and 4 bases from J, the junction contained 6 bases not matched to a gene. The CDR3 nucleotides read TGTGCCAGCAGTTCACCCGACAGGGCAGAGACCCAGTACTTC. Amino acids: CASSSPDRAETQYF.

In this sample, this clonotype turned up many times. J is TRBJ1-2 and V is TRBV28, with D unresolved. The CDR3 spans 14 residues. With 2 bases removed from V and 2 bases from J, the gap between germline ends came to 9 bases. Germline CDR1 and CDR2: MDHEN and SYDVKM. Written as DNA, the CDR3 is TGTGCCAGCAGTTTAACAGACTCCAACTATGGCTACACCTTC. This sequence encodes CASSLTDSNYGYTF.

In this sample, this clonotype turned up many times. The chain carries TRBV28 and TRBJ1-1; possibly TRBD1 for D (5 bases). Trimming removed 3 bases at V and 1 base at J, with 12 bases between. The germline V gene encodes CDR1 MDHEN and CDR2 SYDVKM. This CDR3 spans 15 amino acids. CDR3: CASSLGGESNTEAFF. The DNA for the CDR3 is TGTGCCAGCAGTTTGGGGGGGGAATCGAACACTGAAGCTTTCTTT.

This clonotype was detected only a few times. The chain carries TRBV6-6 and TRBJ1-5, with 7 bases matching TRBD1. The CDR3 spans 14 residues. V trimming: 2 bases; J trimming: 2 bases; junction bases outside the gene matches: 0. CDR1 and CDR2 from the germline V gene are MNHNY and SVGAGI (reference sequence). DNA for the CDR3: TGTGCCAGCAGTTACGGGACAGGCAATCAGCCCCAGCATTTT. As protein: CASSYGTGNQPQHF.

This clonotype was counted many times. The chain links TRBV7-9 to TRBJ1-5; possible D gene TRBD1, 5 bases. Germline lookup yields CDR1 SEHNR and CDR2 FQNEAQ (reference sequence). Between the trimmed V and J ends, which lost 4 bases and 2 bases, there was a span of 9 bases. This CDR3 is built from 14 residues. CDR3 amino acids: CASSSGARNQPQHF. In DNA, the CDR3 is TGTGCCAGCAGCTCCGGGGCCCGCAATCAGCCCCAGCATTTT.

This clonotype was counted many times. V usage is TRBV7-2 and J usage is TRBJ2-3, with 7 bases lining up with TRBD2. V shed 1 base and J 0 bases; nucleotides not matched to a gene: 7. Per germline, CDR1 SGHTA and CDR2 FQGNSA. The CDR3 totals 17 residues. The CDR3 coding sequence is TGTGCCAGCAGCTTAGGGGGAGGCGGGGGTAGCACAGATACGCAGTATTTT. Translated: CASSLGGGGGSTDTQYF.

This clonotype was recorded many times. J is TRBJ2-1 and V is TRBV14; 7 bases align to TRBD2. CDR1 SGHDN and CDR2 FVKESK come from the germline V gene. The V gene end was trimmed by 7 bases and the J gene end by 0 bases; junction bases not matched to a gene: 12. This CDR3 is 17 amino acids long. CDR3 sequence: CASTTGSGERSYNEQFF. CDR3 DNA sequence: TGTGCCAGCACAACCGGGAGCGGGGAACGCTCCTACAATGAGCAGTTCTTC.

There are many counts of this clonotype. The genes are TRBV5-6 and TRBJ1-1; D is perhaps TRBD1 (5 bases). V shed 6 bases and J shed 1 base, with 13 bases lying between them. In germline, CDR1 is SGHDT, CDR2 YYEEEE. CDR3 length: 14 residues. The CDR3 DNA reads TGTGCCAGCAAATTTCGCGGGGGGAACACTGAAGCTTTCTTT. Translated: CASKFRGGNTEAFF.